These 15 T cell receptor beta chains were sequenced from one sample in a study of blood T cell repertoires in COVID-19. The table came from immunoSEQ multiplex PCR; TCRdb's copy has only in-frame clones and leaves some out. The repertoire holds around 700,000 clones, over 80% seen once, with roughly 0.25% in the top ten. The sequenced material came from peripheral blood. These receptors were taken from a young woman with acute or convalescent COVID-19.

The J gene is TRBJ2-1, the V gene TRBV7-2, with 8 bases that match TRBD2. V lost 4 bases to trimming and J lost 6 bases; unmatched junction nucleotides: 11. The CDR3 contains 16 residues. Germline-derived CDR1 and CDR2 are SGHTA and FQGNSA. The CDR3 loop is CASSSIGTSAINEQFF. CDR3 DNA: TGTGCCAGCAGCTCAATAGGGACTAGTGCTATCAATGAGCAGTTCTTC.

This rearrangement joins TRBV4-1 to TRBJ1-5, with D possibly matching TRBD1 (6 bases). V was clipped by 0 bases and J by 7 bases, with 16 bases between them. This CDR3 comprises 16 residues. Germline CDR1 reads MGHRA; CDR2 reads YSYEKL. For the CDR3, the DNA is TGCGCCAGCAGCCAAGAAGGACCAGGGGCCCGGCAGCCCCAGCATTTT. This translates into CASSQEGPGARQPQHF.

The chain employs TRBV3-1 (or the pseudogene TRBV3-2) and TRBJ2-7; 8 bases line up with TRBD1. The V gene end was trimmed by 4 bases and the J gene end by 3 bases; junction bases not matched to a gene: 5. The CDR3 spans 14 residues. CDR1 and CDR2 from the germline V gene are LGHDT and YNNKEL (reference sequence). The CDR3 nucleotides read TGTGCCAGCAGCCTCCGGGACAGGTACTACGAGCAGTACTTC. This sequence encodes CASSLRDRYYEQYF.

The chain uses TRBV30 and TRBJ2-7; perhaps TRBD2 as D (5 bases). The V gene lost 4 bases and the J gene lost 6 bases, with 19 bases spanning the gap. This CDR3 spans 14 amino acids. Germline V gene data show CDR1 as GTSNPN and CDR2 as SVGIG (reference sequence). The CDR3 sequence: CAWMKAGLTSEQYF. In nucleotides, the CDR3 is TGTGCCTGGATGAAGGCGGGCCTTACCTCCGAGCAGTACTTC.

The rearrangement uses TRBV11-2 and TRBJ2-5; D possibly corresponds to TRBD1 (6 bases). This CDR3 contains 14 residues. Germline loops: CDR1 SGHAT, CDR2 FQNNGV. Trimming took off 1 base at V and 3 bases at J, with 9 bases between the two ends. The CDR3 nucleotides read TGTGCCAGCAGCTTAGGGACAGATAAAGAGACCCAGTACTTC. Amino acid sequence: CASSLGTDKETQYF.

This sequence joins TRBV19 and TRBJ1-2, with a possible D match to TRBD1 (5 bases). Trimming left V 1 base short and J 8 bases short, with 11 bases between. The length of the CDR3 is 13 residues. Per the germline V gene, CDR1 is LNHDA and CDR2 is SQIVND (reference sequence). The CDR3, as DNA: TGTGCCAGTAGTATAGTGGGGGGGAAAGGCTACACCTTC. This translates into CASSIVGGKGYTF. Together with reference TRBV19 and TRBJ1-2, the CDR3 gives the full variable domain: DGGITQSPKYLFRKEGQNVTLSCEQNLNHDAMYWYRQDPGQGLRLIYYSQIVNDFQKGDIAEGYSVSREKKESFPLTVTSAQKNPTAFYLCASSIVGGKGYTFGSGTRLTVV.

V gene TRBV4-1 combines with J gene TRBJ2-2; D is possibly TRBD2 (5 bases). Per germline, CDR1 MGHRA and CDR2 YSYEKL. Trimming pared 2 bases from V and 7 bases from J, leaving 8 bases between. CDR3 length: 13 residues. The CDR3 region is CASSQPEGGELFF. The CDR3 DNA follows: TGCGCCAGCAGCCAACCCGAGGGCGGGGAGCTGTTTTTT.

The chain joins TRBV28 to TRBJ2-7; the match to TRBD1 covers 8 bases. Germline V gene data show CDR1 as MDHEN and CDR2 as SYDVKM. Trimming cost V 3 bases and J 6 bases; bases outside gene matches: 4. The CDR3 extends over 13 amino acids. The CDR3 DNA follows: TGTGCCAGCAGTTTCCGTACAGGGGGCGAGCAGTACTTC. Translated, it gives CASSFRTGGEQYF. The whole variable domain, filled in from reference TRBV28 and TRBJ2-7, reads DVKVTQSSRYLVKRTGEKVFLECVQDMDHENMFWYRQDPGLGLRLIYFSYDVKMKEKGDIPEGYSVSREKKERFSLILESASTNQTSMYLCASSFRTGGEQYFGPGTRLTVT.

CDR3 bases: TGTGCCAGCGACTCAGGGGTAGGGGAAAAACTGTTTTTT. It specifies CASDSGVGEKLFF. V is TRBV3-1 (or the pseudogene TRBV3-2) and J is TRBJ1-4; possibly TRBD1 for D (6 bases). Germline V gene lookup returns CDR1 LGHDT and CDR2 YNNKEL (reference sequence). V was trimmed by 8 bases and J by 8 bases, leaving 15 bases between them. The CDR3 is made up of 13 amino acids.

This clone appeared a single time. The CDR3 loop reads CASSSVGNGNSGYTF. The CDR3 region has the DNA TGCGCCAGCAGCTCCGTGGGCAACGGTAATTCCGGCTACACCTTC. V usage is TRBV5-1 and J usage is TRBJ1-2; D is undetermined. The V gene's germline CDR1 is SGHRS and CDR2 YFSETQ. Trimming took off 3 bases at V and 8 bases at J, with 20 bases between the two ends. The CDR3 spans 15 residues.

The chain is built from TRBV6-6 and TRBJ1-1; D gene uncertain. Trimming pared 0 bases from V and 0 bases from J, leaving 11 bases between. CDR3 length: 16 amino acids. CDR1 is MNHNY and CDR2 is SVGAGI in the germline V gene (reference sequence). CDR3 residues: CASSYSISRMNTEAFF. The DNA of the CDR3 is TGTGCCAGCAGTTACTCGATCTCGCGTATGAACACTGAAGCTTTCTTT.

The V and J genes are TRBV25-1 and TRBJ1-1; no reliable D call. The CDR3 contains 13 residues. V was pared by 4 bases and J by 6 bases, with 12 bases between. Germline lookup yields CDR1 MGHDK and CDR2 SYGVNS. DNA for the CDR3: TGTGCCAGCAGTGGCCCTCAGGCTGCTGAAGCTTTCTTT. It is translated as CASSGPQAAEAFF.

The chain carries TRBV4-1 and TRBJ1-6; D possibly corresponds to TRBD1 (5 bases). The CDR3 contains 15 residues. V lost 5 bases, J lost 8 bases, and 16 bases lay in between. Per the germline V gene, CDR1 is MGHRA and CDR2 is YSYEKL. The chain's CDR3 is CASSLTGDPDSPLHF. The CDR3 coding sequence is TGCGCCAGCAGCTTAACGGGGGATCCGGATTCACCCCTCCACTTT.

V is TRBV5-5 and J is TRBJ2-7; D gene uncertain. In germline, CDR1 is SGHKS, CDR2 YYEKEE (reference sequence). V was trimmed by 2 bases and J by 5 bases, leaving 5 bases between them. The CDR3 is made up of 11 amino acids. The CDR3 sequence: CASSFRDEQYF. CDR3 DNA: TGTGCCAGCAGCTTCCGGGACGAGCAGTACTTC.

V is TRBV18 and J is TRBJ2-7, with 7 bases fitting TRBD2. Germline assignment: CDR1 KGHSH and CDR2 LQKENI. This CDR3 region has 14 residues. Trimming at V came to 0 bases and at J to 6 bases, leaving 5 bases not matched to a gene. The CDR3 nucleotides are TGTGCCAGCTCACCACCGGGGGAGGGCGCCGAGCAGTACTTC. This sequence encodes CASSPPGEGAEQYF.